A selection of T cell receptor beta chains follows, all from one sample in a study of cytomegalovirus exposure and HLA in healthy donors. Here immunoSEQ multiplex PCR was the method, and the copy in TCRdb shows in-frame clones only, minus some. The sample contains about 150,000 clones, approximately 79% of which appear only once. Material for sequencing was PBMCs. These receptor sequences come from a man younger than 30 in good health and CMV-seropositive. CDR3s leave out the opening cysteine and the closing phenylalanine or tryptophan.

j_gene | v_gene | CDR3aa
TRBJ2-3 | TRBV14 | ASSQASGDTQY
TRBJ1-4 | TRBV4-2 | ASSPRQGGRLYKLF
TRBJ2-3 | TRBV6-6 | ASSYPAGTDTQY
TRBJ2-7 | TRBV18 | ASSPRGTGTNEQY
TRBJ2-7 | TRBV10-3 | AISDSGGTREQY
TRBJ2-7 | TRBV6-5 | ASSYLTGYEQY
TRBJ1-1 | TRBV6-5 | ASTGTEKNTEAF
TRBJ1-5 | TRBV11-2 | ASSLGLRGQPQH
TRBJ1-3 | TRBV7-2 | ASSLGVAVKTGNTIY
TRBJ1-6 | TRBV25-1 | ASSEYSVRGRSPLH
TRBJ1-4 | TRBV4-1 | ASSPRGGLNEKLF
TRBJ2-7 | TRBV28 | ASSSLKTSPAGEQY
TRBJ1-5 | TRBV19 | ASSIRGGGNQPQH
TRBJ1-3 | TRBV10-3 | AISDSTSGNTIY
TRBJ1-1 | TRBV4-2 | ASSPGQGNALMNTEAF
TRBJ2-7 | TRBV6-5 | ASRSDRGAYEQY
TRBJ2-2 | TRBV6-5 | ASSYLTSGRPGELF
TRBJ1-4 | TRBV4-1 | ASSRNGGTEEKLF
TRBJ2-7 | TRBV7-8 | ASSLARTATSGRVYEQY
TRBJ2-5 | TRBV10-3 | AITRTPAETQY
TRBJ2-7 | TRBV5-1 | ASTQYRGHEQY
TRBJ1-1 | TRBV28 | ASTVSGQNTEAF
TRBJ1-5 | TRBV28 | ASRLPAQGFNQPQH
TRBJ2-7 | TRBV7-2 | ASSSNAGPYEQY
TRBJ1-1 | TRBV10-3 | ATIGTGGRYTEAF
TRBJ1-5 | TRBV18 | ASSPGGTSNQPQH
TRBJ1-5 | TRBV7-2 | ASSLALGGRKPQH
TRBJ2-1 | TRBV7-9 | ASSEHQGEEF
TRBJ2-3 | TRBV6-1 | ASSELGRGKGTDTQY
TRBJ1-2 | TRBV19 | ASNEGANYGYT
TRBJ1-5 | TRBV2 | ASSEARGSGNQPQH
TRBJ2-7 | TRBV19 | ASSPYGVRSSYEQY
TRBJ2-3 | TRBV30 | AWSVAGVSDTQY
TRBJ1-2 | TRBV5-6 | ASSPAWTSGGYT
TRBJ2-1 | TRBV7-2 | ASSLRGGLAHSYNEQF
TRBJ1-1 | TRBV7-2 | ASSRGLTGTEAF
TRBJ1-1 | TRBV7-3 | ASSLKRGTEAF
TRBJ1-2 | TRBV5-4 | ASNIGGGFDYGYT
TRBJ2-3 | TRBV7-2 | ASSRPWDRASFSTDTQY
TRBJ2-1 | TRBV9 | ASTPLYNEQF